This record covers a single TCR beta chain. This record belongs to a study of beta chain features in type 1 diabetes. Sequenced material consisted of expressed TCRB transcripts (all of the isolated RNA was reverse transcribed). Clones were read by immunoSEQ multiplex PCR, and TCRdb kept only the in-frame ones, dropping some. Here the sample spans under 950,000 clones, roughly 16% being singletons. The sequenced sample consisted of naive CD4+ T cells from blood. The sequence derives from a woman aged 18-29 years in good health.

CDR3 residues: CASSPGLDEKLFF. As DNA, the CDR3 is TGTGCCAGCTCACCCGGACTGGATGAAAAACTGTTTTTT. V is TRBV18 and J is TRBJ1-4; D unclear. Germline CDR1 reads KGHSH; CDR2 reads LQKENI. With 3 bases removed from V and 6 bases from J, the gap between germline ends came to 8 bases. The CDR3 has 13 amino acids.